This note documents a single T cell receptor (beta chain) sequence. Its antigen is undetermined. This sample stems from a study of OX40 agonist ivuxolimab in advanced cancers. Study summary: As their treatment, patients were administered ivuxolimab, an agonistic anti-OX40 (CD134) antibody. Checkpoint inhibitors had been given previously to roughly 40% of patients. Study-level findings and limits: CD8+ T cells (on average) carried more expanded clones than CD4+ T cells.

Profiled with immunoSEQ multiplex PCR; TCRdb holds only in-frame clones, not every one. The top ten clones hold less than 55% of a sample with approximately 13,000 clones, 84% of them seen once. Trimming removed 0 bases at V and 0 bases at J, with 18 bases between. The CDR3 is 20 residues long. Germline CDR1 and CDR2: MGHRA and YSYEKL. Autoimmune disease history or systemic immunosuppression barred patients. The sequencing here drew on CD4+ or CD8+ T cells sorted from blood, taken in a trial of the OX40 agonist ivuxolimab. The sequence came from an adult with an advanced solid tumor such as melanoma, head and neck, liver or kidney cancer. This rearrangement joins TRBV4-1 to TRBJ2-6; a weak D match, TRBD2 (5 bases). CDR3 residues: CASSQDFGLHSLSGANVLTF. In DNA form, the CDR3 reads TGCGCCAGCAGCCAAGATTTTGGACTTCATTCGCTCTCTGGGGCCAACGTCCTGACTTTC.